This section outlines one TCR beta chain sequence together with its context. Its specificity is unknown. These data come from a study of post-analysis software for immune sequencing data. About the research overall: Relapsing-remitting, secondary progressive and progressive-relapsing multiple sclerosis were all included among the disease courses. Study-wide findings and caveats: When the samples were clustered directly with F measure, those that had been prepared in the same batch showed strong co-clustering. The normalized Chao1 diversity of multiple sclerosis patients was significantly lower than that of controls. Patients had higher frequencies than controls of roughly five TRBV segments, including TRBV5-6, TRBV5-1 and TRBV20-1.

CDR1 is SNHLY and CDR2 is FYNNEI in the germline V gene. This CDR3 has 15 residues. Trimming at V came to 6 bases and at J to 1 base, leaving 5 bases not matched to a gene. TCR beta cDNA libraries included unique molecular identifiers. Roughly 500,000 cDNA molecules came from around 1 to 10 million T cells. A single record per CDR3 protein comes from TCRdb applying MiXCR to the PCR reads. The table lists hundreds of thousands of distinct CDR3 sequences, 59% of them singletons. The sample taken for sequencing was blood. The sequence was obtained from a girl aged 2-10 years with multiple sclerosis. J is TRBJ2-1 and V is TRBV2, with 8 bases matching TRBD2. The CDR3: CASRLLAESYNEQFF. The CDR3 nucleotides are TGTGCCAGCAGACTACTAGCGGAGTCCTACAATGAGCAGTTCTTC.